The next 29 T cell receptor beta chains were all read from a single sample in a study of beta chain features in type 1 diabetes. The entirety of the isolated RNA underwent reverse transcription, so expressed TCRB transcripts were sequenced. Clones were read by immunoSEQ multiplex PCR, and TCRdb kept only the in-frame ones, dropping some. The data show around 290,000 clones, with about 8% seen just once and 0.9% to 1.2% held by the top ten. The sample was central memory CD4+ T cells from blood. The origin of the receptors is a woman aged 18-29 years in good health.

In its sample, this clone was seen a few times. The J gene is TRBJ1-2, the V gene TRBV11-3; 11 bases are a match to TRBD1. After removal of 5 bases from V and 6 bases from J, the junction contained 8 bases not matched to a gene. The CDR3 covers 15 residues. In germline, CDR1 is SGHNT, CDR2 YENEEA. The CDR3 is CASSPRGQGGHGYTF. The CDR3 DNA reads as TGTGCCAGCAGCCCCCGGGGACAGGGGGGGCATGGCTACACCTTC.

This clone was seen a handful of times. The J gene is TRBJ1-5, the V gene TRBV7-2; maybe TRBD1 (6 bases). Per germline, CDR1 SGHTA and CDR2 FQGNSA. The CDR3 is 15 amino acids. V shed 3 bases and J shed 2 bases, with 11 bases lying between them. CDR3 amino acids: CASSFDPGGNQPQHF. CDR3 sequence (DNA): TGTGCCAGCAGCTTCGACCCAGGGGGCAATCAGCCCCAGCATTTT. Drawing the rest from reference TRBV7-2 and TRBJ1-5, the complete variable domain is GAGVSQSPSNKVTEKGKDVELRCDPISGHTALYWYRQSLGQGLEFLIYFQGNSAPDKSGLPSDRFSAERTGGSVSTLTIQRTQQEDSAVYLCASSFDPGGNQPQHFGDGTRLSIL.

This clone was counted at least ten times. The V and J genes are TRBV28 and TRBJ2-5, with 8 bases lining up with TRBD1. CDR1 MDHEN and CDR2 SYDVKM come from the germline V gene. V was pared by 5 bases and J by 5 bases, with 10 bases of the junction left unmatched. This CDR3 is built from 15 residues. CDR3 DNA: TGTGCCAGCAGTCGAACAGGGGGGTCACAGGAGACCCAGTACTTC. Its translation is CASSRTGGSQETQYF.

The chain uses TRBV7-2 and TRBJ2-5; TRBD2 aligns across 11 bases. The V segment lost 5 bases and the J segment 4 bases; nucleotides outside the gene matches: 6. Germline assignment: CDR1 SGHTA and CDR2 FQGNSA. The CDR3 loop spans 15 amino acids. Here the CDR3 DNA reads TGTGCCAGCAGCCTTAGCGGGGGGGCCGGAGAGACCCAGTACTTC. Translated, it gives CASSLSGGAGETQYF.

To note about this clone: The sample holds other DNA sequences that translate to the same CDR3. V usage is TRBV19 and J usage is TRBJ1-5; D is possibly TRBD1 (6 bases). V was clipped by 5 bases and J by 3 bases, with 11 bases between them. Per the germline V gene, CDR1 is LNHDA and CDR2 is SQIVND (reference sequence). The CDR3 consists of 14 residues. CDR3 amino acids: CASSPWTDNQPQHF. The DNA for the CDR3 is TGTGCCAGTAGTCCATGGACAGACAATCAGCCCCAGCATTTT.

The chain couples TRBV28 to TRBJ2-7; D is perhaps TRBD2 (6 bases). The CDR3 runs to 15 residues. Germline V gene lookup returns CDR1 MDHEN and CDR2 SYDVKM. With 3 bases removed from V and 2 bases from J, the gap between germline ends came to 14 bases. The CDR3 protein is CASSLINAGPYEQYV. In nucleotides, the CDR3 is TGTGCCAGCAGTTTGATCAACGCGGGGCCCTACGAGCAGTACGTC.

The J gene is TRBJ1-4, the V gene TRBV7-9; tentative D call: TRBD1 (5 bases). The CDR3 totals 12 residues. V lost 5 bases and J lost 8, with 9 bases in between. The germline CDR1 and CDR2 sequences are SEHNR and FQNEAQ (reference sequence). The CDR3 DNA is TGTGCCAGCAGCGGGGGAGGGGAAAAACTGTTTTTT. This sequence encodes CASSGGGEKLFF.

The genes are TRBV29-1 and TRBJ1-1, with D possibly matching TRBD1 (6 bases). Germline loops: CDR1 SQVTM, CDR2 ANQGSEA. This CDR3 region has 14 residues. The V gene lost 2 bases and the J gene lost 1 base, with 11 bases spanning the gap. The CDR3 DNA is TGCAGCGTTGAAAGGAGGGGGGGGAACACTGAAGCTTTCTTT. Protein product: CSVERRGGNTEAFF.

This clone was seen repeatedly, ten times or more. This chain's CDR3 is CASSLGRTSGGYYNEQFF. CDR3 in DNA: TGTGCCAGCAGCTTGGGGAGGACTAGCGGGGGGTACTACAATGAGCAGTTCTTC. The J gene is TRBJ2-1, the V gene TRBV5-4; 14 nucleotides align to TRBD2. CDR1 SGHNT and CDR2 YYREEE come from the germline V gene (reference sequence). The CDR3 has 18 amino acids. V lost 0 bases, J lost 3 bases, and 5 bases stayed unmatched.

The chain employs TRBV11-1 and TRBJ2-2; perhaps TRBD2 as D (6 bases). Trimming cost V 5 bases and J 6 bases, with 13 bases left between them. The CDR3 covers 14 residues. The germline CDR1 and CDR2 sequences are SGHAT and FQDESV (reference sequence). The CDR3: CASSRESSPGELFF. For the CDR3, the DNA is TGTGCCAGCAGCCGGGAGTCTAGTCCCGGGGAGCTGTTTTTT.

This clone has at least ten counts. The genes are TRBV10-3 and TRBJ2-7; D is possibly TRBD2 (5 bases). The CDR3 spans 12 residues. Trimming removed 11 bases from V and 7 bases from J, with 18 bases in between. Per germline, CDR1 ENHRY and CDR2 SYGVKD. The CDR3 DNA reads as TGTGCCGTCGGAGGACTGGGCGATGAGCAGTACTTC. Its protein is CAVGGLGDEQYF.

The chain combines TRBV29-1 with TRBJ1-2; perhaps TRBD1 as D (6 bases). The germline V and J ends were trimmed by 4 bases and 5 bases, with 14 bases remaining between them. There are 13 residues in the CDR3. Germline assignment: CDR1 SQVTM and CDR2 ANQGSEA. CDR3: CSVGLQGQYGYTF. In nucleotides, the CDR3 is TGCAGCGTTGGATTACAGGGCCAGTATGGCTACACCTTC.

The V gene is TRBV7-6, the J gene TRBJ2-6, with TRBD1 identical over 8 bases. Germline V gene data show CDR1 as SGHVS and CDR2 as FNYEAQ. The CDR3 spans 17 residues. V trimming: 6 bases; J trimming: 0 bases; junction bases outside the gene matches: 7. CDR3: CASRPRGPNSGANVLTF. DNA for the CDR3: TGTGCCAGCAGGCCCAGGGGGCCCAACTCTGGGGCCAACGTCCTGACTTTC.

The chain carries TRBV25-1 and TRBJ2-3; 12 nucleotides line up with TRBD2. This CDR3 has 15 residues. Looked up from germline, CDR1 is MGHDK and CDR2 is SYGVNS. After removal of 5 bases from V and 4 bases from J, the junction contained 4 bases not matched to a gene. CDR3 sequence: CASSLTSGGADTQYF. For the CDR3, the DNA is TGTGCCAGCAGTTTGACTAGCGGGGGTGCAGATACGCAGTATTTT. The complete variable domain, with remaining parts taken from reference TRBV25-1 and TRBJ2-3, reads EADIYQTPRYLVIGTGKKITLECSQTMGHDKMYWYQQDPGMELHLIHYSYGVNSTEKGDLSSESTVSRIRTEHFPLTLESARPSHTSQYLCASSLTSGGADTQYFGPGTRLTVL.

This sequence joins TRBV11-3 and TRBJ1-2, with D perhaps matching TRBD1 (5 bases). Looked up from germline, CDR1 is SGHNT and CDR2 is YENEEA. CDR3 length: 16 amino acids. With 5 bases removed from V and 0 bases from J, the gap between germline ends came to 16 bases. CDR3 coding DNA: TGTGCCAGCAGCGGGAGAGGGACGGCAGCTAACTATGGCTACACCTTC. Residues: CASSGRGTAANYGYTF.

In this sample, this clone turned up a few times. The chain has TRBV28 and TRBJ2-5; weak D call: TRBD1 (6 bases). V lost 8 bases and J 7 bases, leaving 14 bases between the germline ends. Germline assignment: CDR1 MDHEN and CDR2 SYDVKM. The CDR3 sequence is 12 residues long. The CDR3 DNA follows: TGTGCCAGCCATCACAGGGCTGGGACCCAGTACTTC. Amino acid sequence: CASHHRAGTQYF.

The chain couples TRBV9 to TRBJ2-7; 7 bases align to TRBD2. The CDR3 is made up of 15 amino acids. Germline V gene lookup returns CDR1 SGDLS and CDR2 YYNGEE. The J segment lost 1 base and the V segment lost 4 bases, leaving 8 bases of the junction unmatched. CDR3: CASSPRTRGSYEQYF. The DNA of the CDR3 is TGTGCCAGCAGCCCCCGGACTAGGGGATCCTACGAGCAGTACTTC.

V gene TRBV7-2 combines with J gene TRBJ2-2, with a weak D call TRBD1 (6 bases). Germline values: CDR1 SGHTA, CDR2 FQGNSA. V was clipped by 5 bases and J by 3 bases, with 10 bases between them. This CDR3 has 14 residues. The DNA of the CDR3 is TGTGCCAGCAGCCTCAGGGGTGACACCGGGGAGCTGTTTTTT. Encoded protein: CASSLRGDTGELFF.

The chain links TRBV27 to TRBJ2-7; D might be TRBD2 (6 bases). The CDR3 runs to 15 residues. Germline V lookup: CDR1 MNHEY, CDR2 SMNVEV (reference sequence). V lost 5 bases to trimming and J lost 3 bases, with 17 bases between them. The CDR3 region has the DNA TGTGCCAGCAGTCGGGCCAGCGGAGGGAACTACGAGCAGTACTTC. Amino acids: CASSRASGGNYEQYF.

This clone has more than one count but fewer than ten. CDR3 DNA sequence: TGTGCCAGCAGCTTAGTCAGGGTAGCTCAGCCCCAGCATTTT. Protein product: CASSLVRVAQPQHF. The rearrangement links TRBV7-2 to TRBJ1-5; a possible D gene is TRBD1 (5 bases). The CDR3 has 14 amino acids. The germline V gene has CDR1 SGHTA and CDR2 FQGNSA. Trimming took 1 base from V and 6 from J, leaving 10 bases between them.

This chain connects TRBV7-2 to TRBJ2-7, with 7 bases lining up with TRBD1. Germline lookup yields CDR1 SGHTA and CDR2 FQGNSA. The CDR3 contains 14 residues. The V and J ends lost 2 bases and 5 bases, in that order; junction bases with no gene match: 6. CDR3 region: CASSLIRGHHEQYF. In DNA, the CDR3 is TGTGCCAGCAGCTTAATAAGGGGGCATCACGAGCAGTACTTC.

This clone was counted only a few times. V usage is TRBV7-9 and J usage is TRBJ2-1; 9 nucleotides line up with TRBD2. The CDR3 length is 17 residues. J lost 0 bases, V lost 1 base, and 4 bases had no gene match. Germline loops: CDR1 SEHNR, CDR2 FQNEAQ (reference sequence). This chain's CDR3 is CASSLGLAVSSYNEQFF. Written as DNA, the CDR3 is TGTGCCAGCAGCTTAGGACTAGCGGTTAGCTCCTACAATGAGCAGTTCTTC.

This clone was seen only a few times. The V call is TRBV7-2, the J call TRBJ1-2; D gene unclear. V gave up 3 bases and J gave up 4 bases, with 6 bases separating them. This CDR3 spans 12 amino acids. The germline V gene encodes CDR1 SGHTA and CDR2 FQGNSA. The CDR3 here is CASSFQLYGYTF. CDR3 DNA: TGTGCCAGCAGCTTTCAGCTCTATGGCTACACCTTC.

This clone was seen a handful of times. Other nucleotide sequences from this sample produce the same CDR3. This chain uses TRBV9 with TRBJ2-5; D possibly corresponds to TRBD2 (6 bases). The length of the CDR3 is 14 residues. Germline V gene lookup returns CDR1 SGDLS and CDR2 YYNGEE. Trimming removed 0 bases at V and 2 bases at J, with 8 bases between. The CDR3 nucleotides are TGTGCCAGCAGCGTAGGTAGCGGTCAAGAGACCCAGTACTTC. Translating gives CASSVGSGQETQYF.

This clone showed up just a few times. This sequence joins TRBV18 and TRBJ2-6; D is perhaps TRBD1 (5 bases). This CDR3 spans 15 amino acids. V lost 5 bases to trimming and J lost 4 bases, with 12 bases between them. Germline CDR1 is KGHSH and CDR2 is LQKENI. CDR3 coding DNA: TGTGCCAGCTCAGAGCAGGGTGCCGGGGCCAACGTCCTGACTTTC. Translated, it gives CASSEQGAGANVLTF.

This clone was seen at least ten times. V usage is TRBV2 and J usage is TRBJ1-6; 8 bases agree with TRBD1. The germline gives CDR1 SNHLY, CDR2 FYNNEI. The CDR3 has 15 residues. The V gene end was trimmed by 4 bases and the J gene end by 10 bases; junction bases not matched to a gene: 9. The DNA for the CDR3 is TGTGCCAGCAGTGTCGGCAGGGGGCAAGGGTCACCCCTCCACTTT. This translates into CASSVGRGQGSPLHF.

The chain employs TRBV4-3 and TRBJ2-7, with D perhaps matching TRBD2 (6 bases). Germline V CDR1 and CDR2: LGHNA, YSLEER. There are 13 residues in the CDR3. Trimming cost V 4 bases and J 6 bases, with 13 bases left between them. The CDR3 sequence is CASSPPGDGEQYF. CDR3 DNA: TGCGCCAGCAGCCCCCCGGGGGACGGCGAGCAGTACTTC.

This clone occurred a few times. The CDR3 sequence: CASSSDPGQPQHF. The CDR3 coding sequence is TGTGCCAGCAGCTCGGACCCAGGTCAGCCCCAGCATTTT. This chain uses TRBV7-8 with TRBJ1-5; no clear D gene. The CDR3 loop spans 13 amino acids. From germline, CDR1 is SGHVS and CDR2 FQNEAQ. Deletions cut 4 bases from V and 6 bases from J, with 10 bases between.

In its sample, this clone was seen a few times. J is TRBJ1-4 and V is TRBV6-5; the D gene is possibly TRBD1 (6 bases). With 6 bases removed from V and 5 bases from J, the gap between germline ends came to 13 bases. Germline V gene sequence: CDR1 MNHEY, CDR2 SVGAGI. CDR3 length: 14 amino acids. In nucleotides, the CDR3 is TGTGCCAGCAGCCGCGGACAGCTCAATGAAAAACTGTTTTTT. It specifies CASSRGQLNEKLFF.